The clone carrying this TCR beta chain showed up just a few times. Antigen unknown. This record belongs to a study of cytomegalovirus exposure and HLA in healthy donors. Study-level background: Sequencing of about 200 million T cells in an earlier analysis found more than 100 million unique TCR beta sequences. Regarding the study as a whole: The listing of 160 or so TCR beta chains classed them as cytomegalovirus-associated. With high specificity and sensitivity, the classifier reportedly diagnosed cytomegalovirus status.

The PCR ran on 60 Vbeta and 13 Jbeta primers. This table comes from immunoSEQ multiplex PCR, and its TCRdb copy is limited to in-frame clones, with some not included. The repertoire includes almost 70,000 clones, 65% to 70% of them detected once, and approximately 15% sits in the top ten. V was cut by 2 bases and J by 6 bases, with 4 bases left in between. The CDR3 extends over 11 amino acids. Per the germline V gene, CDR1 is MRHNA and CDR2 is SNTAGT. V usage is TRBV6-4 and J usage is TRBJ1-2; D gene ambiguous. This receptor was taken from a male donor in good health and CMV-seropositive. Sequenced: PBMCs. The CDR3 DNA is TGTGCCAGCAGTGACATCGATGGCTACACCTTC. It encodes CASSDIDGYTF.